Shown below are 2 T cell receptor beta chains from a single sample sequenced in a study of a mutant IDH1 vaccine in newly diagnosed glioma. The table came from immunoSEQ multiplex PCR; TCRdb's copy has only in-frame clones and leaves some out. The sample holds tens of thousands of clones, over 75% seen once. Antigens of these TCRs are unknown. Time point indicated: week 23, last vaccination. Doses comprised 300 ug of mutant IDH1 20-mer peptide each, plus topical imiquimod. The specimen comprised PBMCs, sampled from a glioma patient whose treatment included an IDH1 peptide vaccine. These receptors came from a man aged 25-45 years with glioma. Some clones in this sample may be carry-over from other donors' samples.

The V and J genes are TRBV5-1 and TRBJ1-1; D remains unclear. Germline CDR1 reads SGHRS; CDR2 reads YFSETQ. Between the trimmed V and J ends, which lost 0 bases and 0 bases, there was a span of 3 bases. This CDR3 is 13 amino acids long. DNA for the CDR3: TGCGCCAGCAGCTTGGGGATGAACACTGAAGCTTTCTTT. It translates to CASSLGMNTEAFF.

This clone was detected only once. V usage is TRBV4-1 and J usage is TRBJ2-1; TRBD1 matches 7 bases. Per germline, CDR1 MGHRA and CDR2 YSYEKL. Unmatched junction bases numbered 3, after V lost 0 bases and J lost 4 bases. The CDR3 runs to 15 residues. The CDR3 here is CASSQDLGQYNEQFF. CDR3 DNA: TGCGCCAGCAGCCAAGATTTGGGACAGTACAATGAGCAGTTCTTC.